This entry lists 15 T cell receptor beta chains sequenced from one sample in a study of blood T cell repertoires in COVID-19. The repertoire was sequenced with immunoSEQ multiplex PCR; TCRdb's copy has only in-frame clones and lacks some. The sample carries some 70,000 clones, more than 75% recorded once. The specimen sequenced was peripheral blood. Every receptor here comes from a man in his fifties with active COVID-19.

The chain has TRBV10-3 and TRBJ2-7; no clear D gene. CDR3 size: 13 residues. V was clipped by 0 bases and J by 6 bases, with 9 bases between them. In germline, CDR1 is ENHRY, CDR2 SYGVKD. CDR3 nucleotide sequence: TGTGCCATCAGTGAGTCGGGTAGGAGCGAGCAGTACTTC. Its protein is CAISESGRSEQYF.

The chain links TRBV7-2 to TRBJ2-2; the match to TRBD2 covers 7 bases. The CDR3 consists of 15 residues. After removal of 4 bases from V and 4 bases from J, the junction contained 6 bases not matched to a gene. Germline assignment: CDR1 SGHTA and CDR2 FQGNSA. The DNA for the CDR3 is TGTGCCAGCAGCTCGGGGAGGGTGGGCACCGGGGAGCTGTTTTTT. This translates into CASSSGRVGTGELFF.

There are a few counts of this clone. The CDR3 bases are TGCGCCAGCAGCTTGGGAGGTAGCGGGGATTACGAGCAGTACTTC. Amino acid sequence: CASSLGGSGDYEQYF. The chain joins TRBV5-1 to TRBJ2-7; 8 bases map to TRBD2. Per germline, CDR1 SGHRS and CDR2 YFSETQ. There are 15 residues in the CDR3. V trimming: 0 bases; J trimming: 4 bases; junction bases outside the gene matches: 6.

The chain has TRBV5-1 and TRBJ2-5, with 7 bases fitting TRBD2. This CDR3 spans 14 amino acids. Germline V lookup: CDR1 SGHRS, CDR2 YFSETQ. Losses at the gene ends were 4 bases for V and 0 bases for J; bases not matched to a gene: 3. CDR3 residues: CASSPGGYQETQYF. The CDR3 DNA reads as TGCGCCAGCAGCCCCGGGGGGTACCAAGAGACCCAGTACTTC.

V usage is TRBV4-1 and J usage is TRBJ2-7, with 8 bases that match TRBD1. The CDR3 runs 13 residues. Trimming cost V 8 bases and J 0 bases; bases outside gene matches: 3. Germline values: CDR1 MGHRA, CDR2 YSYEKL. CDR3 coding DNA: TGCGCCAGCGGGACAGGAGACTCCTACGAGCAGTACTTC. Translated: CASGTGDSYEQYF.

The chain combines TRBV4-3 with TRBJ1-1; 10 bases agree with TRBD1. In germline, CDR1 is LGHNA, CDR2 YSLEER. After removal of 0 bases from V and 5 bases from J, the junction contained 3 bases not matched to a gene. The CDR3 contains 15 residues. The CDR3 nucleotides are TGCGCCAGCAGCCAAGAGGGGACAGGGGATACTGAAGCTTTCTTT. It specifies CASSQEGTGDTEAFF.

The V and J genes are TRBV20-1 and TRBJ2-3; 8 nucleotides match TRBD1. Trimming at V came to 4 bases and at J to 12 bases, leaving 6 bases not matched to a gene. Germline CDR1 reads DFQATT; CDR2 reads SNEGSKA (reference sequence). The CDR3 contains 11 residues. This CDR3 is CSAKTGGLQYF. In DNA form, the CDR3 reads TGCAGTGCTAAAACAGGGGGGCTCCAGTATTTT.

V is TRBV12-3 or TRBV12-4 and J is TRBJ2-7; 7 nucleotides align to TRBD2. With V trimmed by 8 bases and J by 5 bases, 9 bases remained unmatched. CDR3 length: 13 residues. CDR3 amino acids: CASLWEGRNEQYF. As DNA, the CDR3 is TGTGCCAGCCTTTGGGAGGGAAGGAACGAGCAGTACTTC.

The chain recombines TRBV5-1 with TRBJ2-1; 9 bases align to TRBD2. CDR1 and CDR2 from the germline V gene are SGHRS and YFSETQ. The trim removed 3 bases at V and 7 bases at J, leaving 14 bases unmatched. The CDR3 length is 17 residues. This CDR3 is CASSSTFSGRGGNEQFF. The CDR3 region has the DNA TGCGCCAGCAGCTCAACATTTAGCGGGAGAGGCGGGAATGAGCAGTTCTTC.

The chain combines TRBV24-1 with TRBJ2-1; the match to TRBD2 covers 7 bases. CDR1 and CDR2 (germline): KGHDR, SFDVKD. Germline trimming cut 4 bases from V and 2 bases from J; bases unmatched to any gene: 7. This CDR3 region has 16 residues. CDR3 protein: CATSDRLASTYNEQFF. CDR3 DNA: TGTGCCACCAGTGACCGACTAGCATCCACCTACAATGAGCAGTTCTTC.

The chain uses TRBV7-9 and TRBJ1-1; TRBD1 matches 10 bases. Germline values: CDR1 SEHNR, CDR2 FQNEAQ (reference sequence). The CDR3 is 15 amino acids. Unmatched junction bases numbered 3, after V lost 4 bases and J lost 1 base. The CDR3 sequence: CASSWDRGANTEAFF. In nucleotides, the CDR3 is TGTGCCAGCAGCTGGGACAGGGGCGCGAACACTGAAGCTTTCTTT.

J is TRBJ2-1 and V is TRBV3-1 (or the pseudogene TRBV3-2); 8 bases align to TRBD2. Trimming removed 3 bases from V and 10 bases from J; junction bases left unmatched: 17. This CDR3 region has 17 residues. Germline-derived CDR1 and CDR2 are LGHDT and YNNKEL (reference sequence). CDR3 region: CASSQRATGGPGNEQFF. CDR3 DNA sequence: TGTGCCAGCAGCCAGAGAGCCACGGGAGGGCCAGGTAACGAGCAGTTCTTC.

The rearrangement uses TRBV5-4 and TRBJ1-1; D is perhaps TRBD1 (5 bases). Trimming removed 4 bases at V and 1 base at J, with 17 bases between. Germline CDR1 is SGHNT and CDR2 is YYREEE (reference sequence). The CDR3 covers 16 residues. The CDR3 here is CASSTWGWGKNTEAFF. CDR3 bases: TGTGCCAGCAGCACGTGGGGCTGGGGAAAGAACACTGAAGCTTTCTTT.

This chain uses TRBV28 with TRBJ2-1; 7 bases map to TRBD2. Germline V gives CDR1 MDHEN, CDR2 SYDVKM. This CDR3 is 16 amino acids long. Losses at the gene ends were 6 bases for V and 3 bases for J; bases not matched to a gene: 11. The CDR3 reads CASSARRGDDYNEQFF. The CDR3 coding sequence is TGTGCCAGCAGCGCTCGACGGGGGGACGACTACAATGAGCAGTTCTTC. Combining the CDR3 with reference TRBV28 and TRBJ2-1 gives the whole variable domain DVKVTQSSRYLVKRTGEKVFLECVQDMDHENMFWYRQDPGLGLRLIYFSYDVKMKEKGDIPEGYSVSREKKERFSLILESASTNQTSMYLCASSARRGDDYNEQFFGPGTRLTVL.

This chain joins TRBV29-1 and TRBJ1-1; 8 nucleotides match TRBD1. This CDR3 has 14 amino acids. Germline CDR1 reads SQVTM; CDR2 reads ANQGSEA. The V gene end was trimmed by 2 bases and the J gene end by 10 bases; junction bases not matched to a gene: 12. DNA of the CDR3: TGCAGCGTTGAAAGTGGCAGGCAGGGGACAGGAGCTTTCTTT. It specifies CSVESGRQGTGAFF.